This is a list of T cell receptor beta chains from one sample in a study of CD8 T cell repertoires and HIV-1 epitope variants. The protocol was immunoSEQ multiplex PCR, while the TCRdb copy is restricted to in-frame clones and leaves out a portion. The table lists about 5,000 clones, 65% to 70% of them singletons, with 35% to 45% in the top ten. Which antigens these TCRs recognize remains unknown. Sequencing was done on a sample of cultured CD8+ T cells derived from PBMCs. The source of these receptors is a male donor with HIV. CDR3s include the opening cysteine and the closing phenylalanine or tryptophan. Fields, in order: clone size, D gene, J gene, V gene, CDR3 protein, CDR3 DNA. D genes are given only for firm matches. Not all rows give a size; the values are once, few, many and, for expanded clones, a class.

NA	NA	TRBJ1-3	TRBV25-1	CASSDFGSSGNTIYF	TGTGCCAGCAGTGATTTTGGCAGCTCTGGAAACACCATATATTTT
NA	TRBD1	TRBJ2-3	TRBV7-9	CASSSLTGEHPDTQYF	TGTGCCAGCAGCTCGCTAACAGGGGAACATCCAGATACGCAGTATTTT
NA	TRBD1	TRBJ1-1	TRBV7-3	CASSLGTGAAVAFF	TGTGCCAGCAGCTTAGGGACAGGGGCCGCGGTAGCTTTCTTT
NA	NA	TRBJ2-3	TRBV7-2	CASSLVGGTDTQYF	TGTGCCAGCAGCTTAGTGGGGGGCACAGATACGCAGTATTTT
once	NA	TRBJ2-1	TRBV5-6	CASSPASSYNEQFF	TGTGCCAGCAGCCCAGCCTCGTCCTACAATGAGCAGTTCTTC
NA	NA	TRBJ2-4	TRBV27	CASSFPGQQNIQYF	TGTGCCAGCAGTTTCCCCGGACAGCAAAACATTCAGTACTTC
few	NA	TRBJ2-7	TRBV27	CASSTGTYEQYF	TGTGCCAGCAGTACGGGCACCTACGAGCAGTACTTC
NA	NA	TRBJ2-7	TRBV14	CASSQVPVDLDEQYF	TGTGCCAGCAGCCAAGTTCCTGTCGACCTGGACGAGCAGTACTTC
NA	NA	TRBJ2-1	TRBV28	CASSSPFISSYNEQFF	TGTGCCAGCAGTTCCCCCTTCATTAGCTCCTACAATGAGCAGTTCTTC
NA	NA	TRBJ2-2	TRBV9	CASSEGFWNTGELFF	TGTGCCAGCTCGGAAGGGTTCTGGAACACCGGGGAGCTGTTTTTT
NA	NA	TRBJ1-1	TRBV28	CASSPVLGNTEAFF	TGTGCCAGCAGTCCAGTGCTAGGGAACACTGAAGCTTTCTTT
NA	TRBD2	TRBJ2-3	TRBV7-3	CASSCPAYGLAGGGETDTQYF	TGTGCCAGCAGCTGTCCGGCCTATGGACTAGCGGGGGGTGGAGAGACAGATACGCAGTATTTT
few	TRBD1	TRBJ1-2	TRBV4-1	CASSLGDSGRGGYTF	TGTGCCAGCAGCCTAGGGGACAGCGGGAGGGGTGGCTACACCTTC
NA	TRBD1	TRBJ2-2	TRBV5-6	CASSPRTGVNLGELFF	TGTGCCAGCAGCCCGAGGACAGGGGTCAATCTCGGGGAGCTGTTTTTT
NA	NA	TRBJ2-1	TRBV7-9	CASSFNYNEQFF	TGTGCCAGCAGCTTTAACTACAATGAGCAGTTCTTC
medium-sized	TRBD1	TRBJ2-6	TRBV7-9	CASSYTGVLLTF	TGTGCCAGCAGCTACACAGGGGTCCTCCTGACTTTC
NA	TRBD1	TRBJ1-1	TRBV6-5	CASSWGNRGPTEAFF	TGTGCCAGCAGTTGGGGGAACAGGGGGCCCACTGAAGCTTTCTTT
few	NA	TRBJ1-6	TRBV19	CASSILGSGAESPLHF	TGTGCCAGTAGTATATTGGGGTCCGGCGCCGAATCACCCCTCCACTTT